These T cell receptor beta chains were read from a single sample in a study of T cells in Graves' hyperthyroidism and ophthalmopathy. TCRdb re-called the multiplex PCR reads with MiXCR, one entry per CDR3 protein. This table has approximately 270,000 distinct CDR3 sequences, more than 14% appearing once. Sample: blood. Source of these receptors: a woman in her 40s with Graves' hyperthyroidism that later progressed to Graves' ophthalmopathy. Both conserved end residues are part of each CDR3. A D gene is named only where the DNA matches it firmly. A row's size may be missing; if present it is once, few, many or a size class.

many	TRBD1	TRBJ1-4	TRBV7-9	CASSPGQGAGEKLFF	TGTGCCAGCAGCCCGGGACAGGGGGCTGGTGAAAAACTGTTTTTT
many	.	TRBJ1-4	TRBV2	CASSSFPDEKLFF	TGTGCCAGCAGTTCATTCCCGGATGAAAAACTGTTTTTT
many	TRBD2	TRBJ2-5	TRBV28	CASSPPGLAGGWETQYF	TGTGCCAGCAGTCCTCCGGGACTAGCGGGAGGGTGGGAGACCCAGTACTTC
many	TRBD1	TRBJ1-5	TRBV27	CASSPNSGTAYSNQPQHF	TGTGCCAGCAGTCCGAATTCCGGGACAGCCTATAGCAATCAGCCCCAGCATTTT
many	TRBD2	TRBJ2-3	TRBV12-3/TRBV12-4	CASSSLAGSTDTQYF	TGTGCCAGCAGTTCACTAGCGGGGAGCACAGATACGCAGTATTTT
.	TRBD1	TRBJ1-4	TRBV10-2	CASSGGTEYEKLFF	TGCGCCAGCAGTGGCGGGACAGAGTATGAAAAACTGTTTTTT
many	.	TRBJ1-1	TRBV28	CASSPLTVNTEAFF	TGTGCCAGCAGCCCACTGACAGTGAACACTGAAGCTTTCTTT
.	.	TRBJ2-1	TRBV11-2	CASSPYETTPIIPDEQFF	TGTGCCAGCAGCCCGTACGAGACGACACCCATAATCCCGGATGAGCAGTTCTTC
many	.	TRBJ2-1	TRBV18	CASRTSTYNEQFF	TGTGCCAGCAGAACTTCTACCTACAATGAGCAGTTCTTC
many	.	TRBJ2-3	TRBV28	CASIGEPGTRGTDTQYF	TGTGCCAGCATTGGGGAACCAGGGACTCGGGGCACAGATACGCAGTATTTT
many	.	TRBJ2-3	TRBV28	CASSLPQGADTQYF	TGTGCCAGCAGTTTACCGCAGGGCGCAGATACGCAGTATTTT
.	TRBD2	TRBJ2-5	TRBV12-3/TRBV12-4	CASRSLGRSLQETQYF	TGTGCCAGCCGGTCCCTCGGGAGGTCCCTTCAAGAGACCCAGTACTTC
many	TRBD2	TRBJ2-7	TRBV27	CASSSWGGLAGEQYF	TGTGCCAGCTCATCTTGGGGAGGGCTAGCCGGCGAGCAGTACTTC
many	TRBD2	TRBJ2-2	TRBV5-1	CASSVGLAGGDVGELFF	TGCGCCAGCAGCGTCGGACTAGCGGGAGGGGATGTCGGGGAGCTGTTTTTT